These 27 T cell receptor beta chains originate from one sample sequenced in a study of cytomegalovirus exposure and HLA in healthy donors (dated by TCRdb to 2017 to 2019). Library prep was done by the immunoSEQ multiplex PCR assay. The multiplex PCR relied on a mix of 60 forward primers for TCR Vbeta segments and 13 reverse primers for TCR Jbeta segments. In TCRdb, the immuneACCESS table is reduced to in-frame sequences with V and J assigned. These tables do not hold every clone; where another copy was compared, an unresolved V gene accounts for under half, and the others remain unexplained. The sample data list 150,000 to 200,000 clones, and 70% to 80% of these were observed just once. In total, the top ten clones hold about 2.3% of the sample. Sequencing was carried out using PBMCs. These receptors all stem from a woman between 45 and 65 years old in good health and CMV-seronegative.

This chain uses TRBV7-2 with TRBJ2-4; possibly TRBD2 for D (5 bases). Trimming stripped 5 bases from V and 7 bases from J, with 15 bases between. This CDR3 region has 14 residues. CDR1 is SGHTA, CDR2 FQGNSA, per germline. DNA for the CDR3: TGTGCCAGCAGCCTCACGGGGAGTCCGAACATTCAGTACTTC. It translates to CASSLTGSPNIQYF.

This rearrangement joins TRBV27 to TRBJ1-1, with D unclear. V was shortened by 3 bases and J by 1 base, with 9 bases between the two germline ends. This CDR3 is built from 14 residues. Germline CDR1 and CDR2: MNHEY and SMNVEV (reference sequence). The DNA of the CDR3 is TGTGCCAGCAGTTTTCCCGGGAAGAACACTGAAGCTTTCTTT. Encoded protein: CASSFPGKNTEAFF.

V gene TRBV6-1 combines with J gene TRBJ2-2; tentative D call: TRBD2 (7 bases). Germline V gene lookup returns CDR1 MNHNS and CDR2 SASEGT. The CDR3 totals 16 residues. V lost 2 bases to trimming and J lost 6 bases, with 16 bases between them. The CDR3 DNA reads TGTGCCAGCAGTGAAATGGCAGGGGAGGGGGCCGGGGAGCTGTTTTTT. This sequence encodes CASSEMAGEGAGELFF.

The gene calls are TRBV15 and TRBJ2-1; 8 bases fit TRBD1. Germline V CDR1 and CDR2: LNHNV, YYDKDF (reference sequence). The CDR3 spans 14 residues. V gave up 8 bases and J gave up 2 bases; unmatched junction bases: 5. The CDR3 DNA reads TGTGCCACCGCAGGGGGCCGTACCTACAATGAGCAGTTCTTC. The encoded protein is CATAGGRTYNEQFF.

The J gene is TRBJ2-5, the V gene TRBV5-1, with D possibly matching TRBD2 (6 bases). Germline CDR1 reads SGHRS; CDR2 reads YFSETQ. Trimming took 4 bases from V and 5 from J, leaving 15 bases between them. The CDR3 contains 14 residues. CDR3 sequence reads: CASSATGAAETQYF. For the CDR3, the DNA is TGCGCCAGCAGCGCAACGGGAGCAGCGGAGACCCAGTACTTC.

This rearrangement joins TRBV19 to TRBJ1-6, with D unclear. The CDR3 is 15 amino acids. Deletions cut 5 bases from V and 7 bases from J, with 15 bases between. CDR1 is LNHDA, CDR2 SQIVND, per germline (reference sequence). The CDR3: CASSPRGRENSPLHF. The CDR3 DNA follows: TGTGCCAGTAGTCCCCGGGGAAGGGAGAATTCACCCCTCCACTTT.

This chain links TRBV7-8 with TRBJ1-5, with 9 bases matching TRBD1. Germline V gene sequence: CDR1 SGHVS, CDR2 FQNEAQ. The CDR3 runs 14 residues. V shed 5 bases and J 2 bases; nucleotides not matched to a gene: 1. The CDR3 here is CASSRTGGNQPQHF. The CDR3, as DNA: TGTGCCAGCAGCCGGACAGGGGGCAATCAGCCCCAGCATTTT.

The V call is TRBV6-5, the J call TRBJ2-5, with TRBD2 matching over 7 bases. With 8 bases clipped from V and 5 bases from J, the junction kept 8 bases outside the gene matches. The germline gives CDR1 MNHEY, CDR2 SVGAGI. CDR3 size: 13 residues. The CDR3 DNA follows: TGTGCCAGCTGGAGGGCAGCGGGGGAGACCCAGTACTTC. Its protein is CASWRAAGETQYF.

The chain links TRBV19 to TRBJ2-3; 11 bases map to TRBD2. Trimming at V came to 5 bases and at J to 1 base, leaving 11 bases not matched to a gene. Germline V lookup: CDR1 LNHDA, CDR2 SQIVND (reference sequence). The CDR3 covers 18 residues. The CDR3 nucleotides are TGTGCCAGTAGTTTGAGGGCTAGCGGGGGGCTCCGCACAGATACGCAGTATTTT. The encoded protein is CASSLRASGGLRTDTQYF.

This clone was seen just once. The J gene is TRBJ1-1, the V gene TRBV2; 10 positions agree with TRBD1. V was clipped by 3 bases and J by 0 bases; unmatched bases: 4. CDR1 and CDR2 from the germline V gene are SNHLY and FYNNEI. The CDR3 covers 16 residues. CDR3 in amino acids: CASSDPGQGMNTEAFF. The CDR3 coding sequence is TGTGCCAGCAGTGACCCGGGACAGGGGATGAACACTGAAGCTTTCTTT.

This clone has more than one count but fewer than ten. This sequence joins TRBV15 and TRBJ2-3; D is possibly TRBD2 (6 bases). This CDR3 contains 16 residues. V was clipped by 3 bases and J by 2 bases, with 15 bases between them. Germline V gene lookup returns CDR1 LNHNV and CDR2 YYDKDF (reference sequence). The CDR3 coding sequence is TGTGCCACCAGCAGTCAAGCGGGCCTTAACACAGATACGCAGTATTTT. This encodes CATSSQAGLNTDTQYF. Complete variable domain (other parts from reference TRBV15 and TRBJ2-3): DAMVIQNPRYQVTQFGKPVTLSCSQTLNHNVMYWYQQKSSQAPKLLFHYYDKDFNNEADTPDNFQSRRPNTSFCFLDIRSPGLGDTAMYLCATSSQAGLNTDTQYFGPGTRLTVL.

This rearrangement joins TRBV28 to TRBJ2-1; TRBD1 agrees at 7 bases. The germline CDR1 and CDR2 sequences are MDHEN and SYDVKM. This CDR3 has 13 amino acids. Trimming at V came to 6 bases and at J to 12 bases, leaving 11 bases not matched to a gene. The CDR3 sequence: CASSRTSGTAQFF. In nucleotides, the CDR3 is TGTGCCAGCAGCCGTACTTCCGGGACAGCGCAGTTCTTC.

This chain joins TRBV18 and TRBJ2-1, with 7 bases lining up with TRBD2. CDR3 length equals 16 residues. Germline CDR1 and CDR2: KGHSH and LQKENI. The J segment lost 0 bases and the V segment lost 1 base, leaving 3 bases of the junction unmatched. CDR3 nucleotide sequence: TGTGCCAGCTCACCACAAGCGGGGCTCTCCTACAATGAGCAGTTCTTC. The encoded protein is CASSPQAGLSYNEQFF.

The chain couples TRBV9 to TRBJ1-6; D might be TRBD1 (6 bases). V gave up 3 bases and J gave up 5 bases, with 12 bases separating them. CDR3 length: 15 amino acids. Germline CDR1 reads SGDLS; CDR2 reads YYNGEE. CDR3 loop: CASSANTGNNSPLHF. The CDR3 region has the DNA TGTGCCAGCAGCGCGAATACAGGGAATAATTCACCCCTCCACTTT.

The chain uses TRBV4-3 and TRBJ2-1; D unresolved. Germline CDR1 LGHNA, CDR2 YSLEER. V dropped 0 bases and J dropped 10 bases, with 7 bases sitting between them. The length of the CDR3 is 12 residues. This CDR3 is CASSQDGREQFF. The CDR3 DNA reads TGCGCCAGCAGCCAAGACGGCAGGGAGCAGTTCTTC.

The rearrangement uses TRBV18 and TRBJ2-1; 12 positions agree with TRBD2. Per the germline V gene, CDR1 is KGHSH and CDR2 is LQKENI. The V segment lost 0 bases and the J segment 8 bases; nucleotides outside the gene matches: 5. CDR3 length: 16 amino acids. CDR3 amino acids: CASSPPGLAGPDEQFF. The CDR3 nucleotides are TGTGCCAGCTCACCACCCGGACTAGCGGGGCCGGATGAGCAGTTCTTC.

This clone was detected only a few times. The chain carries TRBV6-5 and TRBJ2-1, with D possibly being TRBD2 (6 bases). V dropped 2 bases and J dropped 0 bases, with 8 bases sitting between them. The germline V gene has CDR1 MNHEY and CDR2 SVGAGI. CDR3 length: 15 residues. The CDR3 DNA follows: TGTGCCAGCAGTTACCAGGAGGGCTCCTACAATGAGCAGTTCTTC. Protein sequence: CASSYQEGSYNEQFF.

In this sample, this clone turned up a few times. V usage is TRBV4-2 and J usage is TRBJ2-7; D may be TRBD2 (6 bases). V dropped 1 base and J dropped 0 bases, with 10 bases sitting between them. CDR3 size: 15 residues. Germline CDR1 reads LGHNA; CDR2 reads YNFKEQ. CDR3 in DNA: TGTGCCAGCAGCCAAGGTCTAGCGAGCTCCTACGAGCAGTACTTC. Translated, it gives CASSQGLASSYEQYF.

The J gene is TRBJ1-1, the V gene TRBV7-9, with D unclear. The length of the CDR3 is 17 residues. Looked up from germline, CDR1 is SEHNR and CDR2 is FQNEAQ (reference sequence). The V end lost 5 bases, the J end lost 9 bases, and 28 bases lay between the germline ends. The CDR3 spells CASSPREGHMEWVKAFF. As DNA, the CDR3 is TGTGCCAGCAGCCCACGGGAAGGGCATATGGAGTGGGTGAAAGCTTTCTTT.

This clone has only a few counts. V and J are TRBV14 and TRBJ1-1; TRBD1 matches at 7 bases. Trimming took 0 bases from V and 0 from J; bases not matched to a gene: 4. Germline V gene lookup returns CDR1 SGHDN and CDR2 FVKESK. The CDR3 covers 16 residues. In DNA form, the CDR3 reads TGTGCCAGCAGCCAAGATTATGGGACAGTGAACACTGAAGCTTTCTTT. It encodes CASSQDYGTVNTEAFF.

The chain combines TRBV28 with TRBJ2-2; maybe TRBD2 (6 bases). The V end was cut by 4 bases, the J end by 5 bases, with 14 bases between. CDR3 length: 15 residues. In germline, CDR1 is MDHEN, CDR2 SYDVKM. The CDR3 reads CASSSGERRTGELFF. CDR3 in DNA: TGTGCCAGCAGTTCGGGGGAGAGGCGGACCGGGGAGCTGTTTTTT.

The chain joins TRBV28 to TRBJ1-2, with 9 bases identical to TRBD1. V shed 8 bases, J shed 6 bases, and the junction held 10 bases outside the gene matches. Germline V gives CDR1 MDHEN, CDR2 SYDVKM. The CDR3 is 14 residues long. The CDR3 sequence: CASAEQGARNGYTF. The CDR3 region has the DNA TGTGCCAGCGCCGAACAGGGGGCGCGAAATGGCTACACCTTC.

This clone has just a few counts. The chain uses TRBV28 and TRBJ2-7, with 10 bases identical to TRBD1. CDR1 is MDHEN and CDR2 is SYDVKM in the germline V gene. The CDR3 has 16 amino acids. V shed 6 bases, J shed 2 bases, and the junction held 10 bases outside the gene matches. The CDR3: CASSYRDRGPTYEQYF. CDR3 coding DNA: TGTGCCAGCAGCTACCGGGACAGGGGCCCTACCTACGAGCAGTACTTC.

CDR3 sequence: CASRTGETSYGYTF. In DNA, the CDR3 is TGTGCCAGCAGGACAGGGGAGACAAGCTATGGCTACACCTTC. This chain links TRBV6-5 with TRBJ1-2; 8 bases match TRBD1. The ends lost 6 bases at V and 4 bases at J; junction bases unmatched: 7. Per germline, CDR1 MNHEY and CDR2 SVGAGI. CDR3 length equals 14 residues.

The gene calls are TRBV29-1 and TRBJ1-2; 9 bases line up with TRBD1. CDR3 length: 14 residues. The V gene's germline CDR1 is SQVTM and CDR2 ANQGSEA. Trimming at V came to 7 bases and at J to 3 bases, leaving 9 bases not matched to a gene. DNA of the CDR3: TGCAGCGCCCTCCGGGACAGGGAGGACTATGGCTACACCTTC. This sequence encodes CSALRDREDYGYTF.

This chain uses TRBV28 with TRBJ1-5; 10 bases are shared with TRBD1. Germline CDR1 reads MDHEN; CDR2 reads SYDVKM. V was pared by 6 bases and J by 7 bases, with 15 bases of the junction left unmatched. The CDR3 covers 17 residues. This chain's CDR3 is CASRSGQGPVSGQPQHF. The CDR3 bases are TGTGCCAGCAGGTCGGGACAGGGGCCCGTCTCCGGGCAGCCCCAGCATTTT. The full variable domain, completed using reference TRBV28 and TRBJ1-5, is DVKVTQSSRYLVKRTGEKVFLECVQDMDHENMFWYRQDPGLGLRLIYFSYDVKMKEKGDIPEGYSVSREKKERFSLILESASTNQTSMYLCASRSGQGPVSGQPQHFGDGTRLSIL.

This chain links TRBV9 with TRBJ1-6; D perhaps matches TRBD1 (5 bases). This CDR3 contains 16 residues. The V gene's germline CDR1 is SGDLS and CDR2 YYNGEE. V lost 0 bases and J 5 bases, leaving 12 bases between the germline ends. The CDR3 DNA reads TGTGCCAGCAGCGTAGGGGGGGAGCCACATAATTCACCCCTCCACTTT. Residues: CASSVGGEPHNSPLHF. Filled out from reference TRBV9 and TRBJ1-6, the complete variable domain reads DSGVTQTPKHLITATGQRVTLRCSPRSGDLSVYWYQQSLDQGLQFLIQYYNGEERAKGNILERFSAQQFPDLHSELNLSSLELGDSALYFCASSVGGEPHNSPLHFGNGTRLTVT.